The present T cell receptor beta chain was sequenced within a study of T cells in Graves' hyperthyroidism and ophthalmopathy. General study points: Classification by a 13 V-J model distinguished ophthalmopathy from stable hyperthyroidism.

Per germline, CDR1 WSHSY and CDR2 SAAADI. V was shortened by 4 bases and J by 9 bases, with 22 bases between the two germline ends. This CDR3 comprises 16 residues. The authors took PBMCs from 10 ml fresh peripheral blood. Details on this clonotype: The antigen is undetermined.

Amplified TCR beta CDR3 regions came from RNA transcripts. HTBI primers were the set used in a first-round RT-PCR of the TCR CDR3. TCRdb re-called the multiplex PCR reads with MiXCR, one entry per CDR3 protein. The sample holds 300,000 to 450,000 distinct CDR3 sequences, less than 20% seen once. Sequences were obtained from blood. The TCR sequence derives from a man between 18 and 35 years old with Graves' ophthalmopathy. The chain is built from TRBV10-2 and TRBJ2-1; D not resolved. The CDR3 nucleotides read TGCGCCAGCAGTGTCCGCGGTGTAGGGTATCCGGGTGAGCAGTTCTTC. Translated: CASSVRGVGYPGEQFF.